The clone carrying this T cell receptor (beta chain) was seen just once. These data are taken from a study of cytomegalovirus exposure and HLA in healthy donors. Study context: The 100 to 150 validation repertoires and the approximately 700 first-cohort repertoires shared a platform, a later analysis reported.

Libraries were prepared by immunoSEQ multiplex PCR; TCRdb keeps only in-frame clonotypes and omits some of them. The sample includes around 300,000 clones, roughly nine tenths of them seen just once. Germline CDR1 and CDR2: LNHDA and SQIVND (reference sequence). V gave up 2 bases and J gave up 2 bases, with 10 bases separating them. This CDR3 contains 14 residues. Material: PBMCs. The chain has TRBV19 and TRBJ2-7; D gene unclear. This clonotype was obtained from a woman younger than 45 in good health and CMV-seropositive. The CDR3 reads CASSIRLRTYEQYF. The CDR3 DNA follows: TGTGCCAGTAGTATACGACTCCGCACCTACGAGCAGTACTTC.